A single sample gave rise to the 15 T cell receptor beta chains below, sequenced in a study of T cells in Graves' hyperthyroidism and ophthalmopathy. TCR beta CDR3 region amplification was performed from RNA transcripts. The primer set for the first-round RT-PCR of the TCR CDR3 was HTBI. TCRdb independently ran MiXCR on the multiplex PCR reads; one entry per CDR3 protein. Among roughly 300,000 distinct CDR3 sequences listed, over 20% were seen once. Sequencing was performed on blood. These receptors were collected from a woman aged 50 to 60 with Graves' hyperthyroidism.

V is TRBV28 and J is TRBJ2-4; D remains ambiguous. Trimming removed 2 bases at V and 1 base at J, with 12 bases between. This CDR3 is 16 amino acids long. CDR1 and CDR2 (germline): MDHEN, SYDVKM. The CDR3 is CASSLPSFGAKNIQYF. CDR3 in DNA: TGTGCCAGCAGTTTACCCTCATTTGGGGCCAAAAACATTCAGTACTTC.

This clonotype was detected many times. One end of the junction is discordant with germline, which a read error may explain. The chain employs TRBV2 and TRBJ1-3; no reliable D call. Germline V lookup: CDR1 SNHLY, CDR2 FYNNEI. The CDR3 totals 13 residues. This CDR3 is CASSVSWEQLRHF. The CDR3 nucleotides read TGTGCCAGCAGTGTTTCTTGGGAACAGCTCCGGCATTTT.

This clonotype was counted many times. V usage is TRBV20-1 and J usage is TRBJ2-1, with TRBD2 matching over 9 bases. The CDR3 has 16 amino acids. Germline V lookup: CDR1 DFQATT, CDR2 SNEGSKA (reference sequence). V was pared by 0 bases and J by 2 bases, with 5 bases of the junction left unmatched. The CDR3 sequence: CSARDLASGTYNEQFF. CDR3 nucleotide sequence: TGCAGTGCTAGAGATTTGGCTAGCGGGACCTACAATGAGCAGTTCTTC.

This clonotype was counted ten times or more. This sequence joins TRBV2 and TRBJ2-3; TRBD2 agrees at 12 bases. The CDR3 spans 17 residues. CDR1 SNHLY and CDR2 FYNNEI come from the germline V gene. With 8 bases clipped from V and 0 bases from J, the junction kept 9 bases outside the gene matches. The CDR3 nucleotides are TGTGCCAGCTCCGGACTAGCGGGAAACTCGAGCACAGATACGCAGTATTTT. It specifies CASSGLAGNSSTDTQYF.

At least ten counts were recorded for this clonotype. The chain couples TRBV7-2 to TRBJ2-5; the D is unclear. This CDR3 is 12 amino acids long. The V end was cut by 6 bases, the J end by 5 bases, with 10 bases between. Germline assignment: CDR1 SGHTA and CDR2 FQGNSA. In DNA, the CDR3 is TGTGCCAGCAGTCGTCATCGGGAGACCCAGTACTTC. Translation gives CASSRHRETQYF.

Ten or more counts support this clonotype. The V gene is TRBV11-1, the J gene TRBJ1-1, with 7 positions matching TRBD1. Germline V CDR1 and CDR2: SGHAT, FQDESV (reference sequence). Trimming removed 6 bases from V and 6 bases from J; junction bases left unmatched: 10. The CDR3 is made up of 14 amino acids. The CDR3 sequence is CASSPDRVIAEAFF. The DNA of the CDR3 is TGTGCCAGCAGTCCCGACAGGGTAATCGCTGAAGCTTTCTTT.

This clonotype was counted a few times. J is TRBJ2-5 and V is TRBV24-1; 7 positions match TRBD1. The CDR3 is made up of 15 amino acids. Germline-derived CDR1 and CDR2 are KGHDR and SFDVKD. The V and J ends lost 1 base and 3 bases, in that order; junction bases with no gene match: 4. The CDR3 spells CATSDFEQGKETQYF. Written as DNA, the CDR3 is TGTGCCACCAGTGATTTTGAACAGGGGAAAGAGACCCAGTACTTC.

This clonotype was counted ten times or more. The V gene is TRBV11-2, the J gene TRBJ1-2; D remains unclear. The CDR3 contains 11 residues. The germline V and J ends were trimmed by 7 bases and 6 bases, with 9 bases remaining between them. CDR1 and CDR2 (germline): SGHAT, FQNNGV. For the CDR3, the DNA is TGTGCCAGCACCCTAGGTGATGGCTACACCTTC. Translated: CASTLGDGYTF. Using reference TRBV11-2 and TRBJ1-2 for the parts outside the CDR3, the full variable domain is EAGVAQSPRYKIIEKRQSVAFWCNPISGHATLYWYQQILGQGPKLLIQFQNNGVVDDSQLPKDRFSAERLKGVDSTLKIQPAKLEDSAVYLCASTLGDGYTFGSGTRLTVV.

The genes are TRBV12-3 or TRBV12-4 and TRBJ1-2; no clear D. The length of the CDR3 is 14 residues. The V end lost 5 bases, the J end lost 4 bases, and 14 bases lay between the germline ends. The CDR3 sequence: CASSGPGVTYGYTF. CDR3 sequence (DNA): TGTGCCAGCAGTGGGCCCGGGGTCACCTATGGCTACACCTTC.

The chain carries TRBV29-1 and TRBJ2-2; D may be TRBD1 (6 bases). Germline V lookup: CDR1 SQVTM, CDR2 ANQGSEA. This CDR3 contains 12 residues. Trimming took 5 bases from V and 6 from J, leaving 10 bases between them. The CDR3 reads CSVREGAGELFF. In nucleotides, the CDR3 is TGCAGCGTTAGAGAGGGGGCCGGGGAGCTGTTTTTT.

The sample holds many counts of this clonotype. The chain has TRBV10-3 and TRBJ1-2; D remains ambiguous. This CDR3 region has 13 residues. Deletions cut 0 bases from V and 4 bases from J, with 6 bases between. The V gene's germline CDR1 is ENHRY and CDR2 SYGVKD. The CDR3 sequence is CAISESDVYGYTF. CDR3 sequence (DNA): TGTGCCATCAGTGAGTCGGACGTCTATGGCTACACCTTC.

The chain uses TRBV7-9 and TRBJ2-7; D might be TRBD2 (6 bases). This CDR3 comprises 15 residues. Germline loops: CDR1 SEHNR, CDR2 FQNEAQ (reference sequence). Trimming cost V 7 bases and J 0 bases, with 16 bases left between them. The CDR3 here is CASNFAGRDSYEQYF. CDR3 bases: TGTGCCAGCAACTTCGCGGGACGCGACTCCTACGAGCAGTACTTC.

The chain combines TRBV24-1 with TRBJ1-5; D possibly corresponds to TRBD1 (6 bases). Per the germline V gene, CDR1 is KGHDR and CDR2 is SFDVKD. V was shortened by 2 bases and J by 0 bases, with 16 bases between the two germline ends. The CDR3 totals 18 residues. The CDR3 sequence: CATSDSPLEGDSNQPQHF. CDR3 in DNA: TGTGCCACCAGTGATTCCCCCTTAGAGGGGGATAGCAATCAGCCCCAGCATTTT.

This clonotype showed up many times. V gene TRBV28 combines with J gene TRBJ1-3; the D is unclear. V lost 10 bases to trimming and J lost 0 bases, with 10 bases between them. CDR3 length: 13 residues. Germline CDR1 and CDR2: MDHEN and SYDVKM. This chain's CDR3 is CAILSLSGNTIYF. Written as DNA, the CDR3 is TGTGCCATCCTGTCCCTCTCTGGAAACACCATATATTTT.

This clonotype showed up many times. J is TRBJ2-5 and V is TRBV18; TRBD2 agrees at 9 bases. Germline V gene data show CDR1 as KGHSH and CDR2 as LQKENI. This CDR3 is built from 16 residues. J was trimmed by 2 bases and V by 2 bases; bases with no gene match: 6. In DNA, the CDR3 is TGTGCCAGCTCACCAATGAGGACTAGCGTTCAAGAGACCCAGTACTTC. Translated, it gives CASSPMRTSVQETQYF.